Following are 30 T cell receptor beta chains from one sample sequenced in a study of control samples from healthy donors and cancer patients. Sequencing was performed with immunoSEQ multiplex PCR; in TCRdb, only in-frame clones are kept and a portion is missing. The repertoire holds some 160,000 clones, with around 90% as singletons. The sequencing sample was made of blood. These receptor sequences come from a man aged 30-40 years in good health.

CDR3 loop: CASSLALKRETPEQYF. The CDR3 coding sequence is TGCGCCAGCAGCTTGGCCCTCAAGCGGGAGACTCCGGAGCAGTACTTC. The rearrangement links TRBV5-1 to TRBJ2-7, with TRBD2 matching over 8 bases. This CDR3 is 16 amino acids long. Germline-derived CDR1 and CDR2 are SGHRS and YFSETQ. V lost 0 bases, J lost 7 bases, and 12 bases stayed unmatched.

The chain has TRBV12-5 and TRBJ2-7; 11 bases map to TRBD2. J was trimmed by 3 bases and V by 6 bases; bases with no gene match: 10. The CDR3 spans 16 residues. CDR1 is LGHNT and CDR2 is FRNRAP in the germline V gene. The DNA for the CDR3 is TGTGCTAGTGGCCCTACCGGGACTAGCGGCTACTACGAGCAGTACTTC. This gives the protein CASGPTGTSGYYEQYF.

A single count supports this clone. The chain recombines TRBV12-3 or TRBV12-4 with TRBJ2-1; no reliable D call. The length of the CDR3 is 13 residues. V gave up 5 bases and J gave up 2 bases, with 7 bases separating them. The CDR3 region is CASSPPPYNEQFF. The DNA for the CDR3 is TGTGCCAGCAGTCCCCCGCCCTACAATGAGCAGTTCTTC.

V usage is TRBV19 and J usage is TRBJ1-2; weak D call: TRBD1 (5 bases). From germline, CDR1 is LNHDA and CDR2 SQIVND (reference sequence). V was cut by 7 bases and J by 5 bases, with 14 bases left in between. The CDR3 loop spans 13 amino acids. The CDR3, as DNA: TGTGCCAGTACTCCGACAGAAAGTTATGGCTACACCTTC. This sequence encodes CASTPTESYGYTF.

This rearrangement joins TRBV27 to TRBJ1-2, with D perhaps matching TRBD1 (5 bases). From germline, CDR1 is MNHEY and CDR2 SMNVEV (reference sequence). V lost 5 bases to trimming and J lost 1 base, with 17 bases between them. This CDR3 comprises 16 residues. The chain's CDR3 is CASSRFGHSDNYGYTF. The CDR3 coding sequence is TGTGCCAGCAGTAGGTTCGGACATTCGGATAACTATGGCTACACCTTC.

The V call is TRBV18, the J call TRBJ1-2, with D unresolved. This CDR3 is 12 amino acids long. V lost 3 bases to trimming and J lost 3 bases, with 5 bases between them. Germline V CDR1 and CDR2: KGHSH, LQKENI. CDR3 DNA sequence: TGTGCCAGCTCACCTGCTGACTATGGCTACACCTTC. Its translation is CASSPADYGYTF.

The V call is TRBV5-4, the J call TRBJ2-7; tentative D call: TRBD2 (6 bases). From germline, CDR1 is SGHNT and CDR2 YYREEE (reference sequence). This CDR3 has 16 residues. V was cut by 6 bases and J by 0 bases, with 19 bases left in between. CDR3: CASNSGGEVGSYEQYF. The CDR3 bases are TGTGCCAGCAATTCCGGCGGGGAGGTAGGCTCCTACGAGCAGTACTTC.

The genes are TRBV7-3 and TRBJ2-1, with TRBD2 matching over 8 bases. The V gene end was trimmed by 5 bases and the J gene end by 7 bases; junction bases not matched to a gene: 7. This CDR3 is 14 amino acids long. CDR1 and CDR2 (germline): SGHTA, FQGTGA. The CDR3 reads CASSPGTRLNEQFF. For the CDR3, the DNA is TGTGCCAGCAGCCCAGGGACTAGACTTAATGAGCAGTTCTTC. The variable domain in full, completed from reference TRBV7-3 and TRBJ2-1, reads GAGVSQTPSNKVTEKGKYVELRCDPISGHTALYWYRQSLGQGPEFLIYFQGTGAADDSGLPNDRFFAVRPEGSVSTLKIQRTERGDSAVYLCASSPGTRLNEQFFGPGTRLTVL.

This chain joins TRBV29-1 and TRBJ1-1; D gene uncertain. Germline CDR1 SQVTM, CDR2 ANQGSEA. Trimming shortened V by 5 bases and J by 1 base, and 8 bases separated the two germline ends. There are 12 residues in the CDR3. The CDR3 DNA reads TGCAGCGTTCTCTCAGGGAACACTGAAGCTTTCTTT. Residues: CSVLSGNTEAFF. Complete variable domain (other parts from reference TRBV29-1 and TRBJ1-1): SAVISQKPSRDICQRGTSLTIQCQVDSQVTMMFWYRQQPGQSLTLIATANQGSEATYESGFVIDKFPISRPNLTFSTLTVSNMSPEDSSIYLCSVLSGNTEAFFGQGTRLTVV.

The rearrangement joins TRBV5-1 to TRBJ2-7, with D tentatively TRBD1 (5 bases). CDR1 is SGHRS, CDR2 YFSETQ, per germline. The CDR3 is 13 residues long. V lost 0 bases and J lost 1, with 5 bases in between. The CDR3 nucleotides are TGCGCCAGCAGCTTGGGACAGTCCTACGAGCAGTACTTC. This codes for CASSLGQSYEQYF.

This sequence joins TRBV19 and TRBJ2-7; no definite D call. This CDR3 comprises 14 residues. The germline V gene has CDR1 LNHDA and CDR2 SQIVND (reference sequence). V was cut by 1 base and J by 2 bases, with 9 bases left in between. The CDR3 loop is CASSIGSGAYEQYF. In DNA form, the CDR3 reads TGTGCCAGTAGTATAGGGAGTGGGGCCTACGAGCAGTACTTC.

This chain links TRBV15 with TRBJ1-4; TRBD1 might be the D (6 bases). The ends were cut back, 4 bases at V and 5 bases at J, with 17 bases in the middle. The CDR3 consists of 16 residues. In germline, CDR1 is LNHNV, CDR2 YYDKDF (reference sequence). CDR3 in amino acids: CATSTELGGANEKLFF. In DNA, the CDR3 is TGTGCCACCAGCACAGAATTGGGGGGCGCAAATGAAAAACTGTTTTTT.

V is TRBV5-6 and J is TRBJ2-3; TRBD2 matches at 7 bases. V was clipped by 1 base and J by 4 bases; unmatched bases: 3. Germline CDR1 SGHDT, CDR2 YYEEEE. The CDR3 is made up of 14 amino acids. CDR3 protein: CASSLRGSADTQYF. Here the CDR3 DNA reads TGTGCCAGCAGCTTGCGCGGGAGTGCAGATACGCAGTATTTT.

CDR3 coding DNA: TGTGCCAGCAGCCCCCCCCGGGTAGGGGTGGGTGAGCAGTTCTTC. Its translation: CASSPPRVGVGEQFF. V usage is TRBV13 and J usage is TRBJ2-1, with a tentative D call TRBD1 (5 bases). CDR3 length: 15 amino acids. In germline, CDR1 is PRHDT, CDR2 FYEKMQ (reference sequence). Trimming shortened V by 5 bases and J by 9 bases, and 20 bases separated the two germline ends.

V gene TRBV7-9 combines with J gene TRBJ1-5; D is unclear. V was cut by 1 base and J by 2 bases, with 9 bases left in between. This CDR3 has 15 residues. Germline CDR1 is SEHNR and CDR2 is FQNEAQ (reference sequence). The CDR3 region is CASSLERERNQPQHF. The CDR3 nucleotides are TGTGCCAGCAGCTTAGAGAGGGAGCGCAATCAGCCCCAGCATTTT.

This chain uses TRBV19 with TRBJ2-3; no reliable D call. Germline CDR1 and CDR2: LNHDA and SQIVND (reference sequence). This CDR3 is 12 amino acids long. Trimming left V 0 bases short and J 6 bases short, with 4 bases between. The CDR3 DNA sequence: TGTGCCAGTAGTATAGAAGGGGATACGCAGTATTTT. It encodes CASSIEGDTQYF.

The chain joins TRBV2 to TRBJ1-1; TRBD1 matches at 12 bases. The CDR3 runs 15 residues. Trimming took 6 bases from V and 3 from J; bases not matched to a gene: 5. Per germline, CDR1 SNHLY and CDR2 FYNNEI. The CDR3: CASRGGQGADTEAFF. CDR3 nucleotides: TGTGCCAGCAGAGGGGGACAGGGGGCGGACACTGAAGCTTTCTTT.

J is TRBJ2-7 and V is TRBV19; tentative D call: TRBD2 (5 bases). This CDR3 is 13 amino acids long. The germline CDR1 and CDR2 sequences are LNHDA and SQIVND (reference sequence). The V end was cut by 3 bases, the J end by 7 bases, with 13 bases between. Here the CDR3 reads CASSIPPPGEQYF. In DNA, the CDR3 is TGTGCCAGTAGTATCCCACCACCGGGGGAGCAGTACTTC.

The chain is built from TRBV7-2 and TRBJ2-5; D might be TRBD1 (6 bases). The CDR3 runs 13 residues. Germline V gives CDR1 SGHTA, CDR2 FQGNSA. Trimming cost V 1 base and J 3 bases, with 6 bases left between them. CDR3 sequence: CASSLGTEETQYF. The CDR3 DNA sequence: TGTGCCAGCAGCTTAGGGACAGAAGAGACCCAGTACTTC. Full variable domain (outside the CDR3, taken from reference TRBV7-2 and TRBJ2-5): GAGVSQSPSNKVTEKGKDVELRCDPISGHTALYWYRQSLGQGLEFLIYFQGNSAPDKSGLPSDRFSAERTGGSVSTLTIQRTQQEDSAVYLCASSLGTEETQYFGPGTRLLVL.

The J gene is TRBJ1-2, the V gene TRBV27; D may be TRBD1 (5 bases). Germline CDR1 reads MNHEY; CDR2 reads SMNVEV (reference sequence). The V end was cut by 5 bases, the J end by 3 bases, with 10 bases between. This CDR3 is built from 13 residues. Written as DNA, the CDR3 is TGTGCCAGCAGTCCGGGGGGGGACTATGGCTACACCTTC. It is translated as CASSPGGDYGYTF.

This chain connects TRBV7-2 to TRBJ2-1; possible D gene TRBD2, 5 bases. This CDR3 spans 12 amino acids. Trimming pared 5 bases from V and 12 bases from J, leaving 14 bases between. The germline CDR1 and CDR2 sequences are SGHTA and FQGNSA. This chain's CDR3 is CASSPILGLQFF. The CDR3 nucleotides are TGTGCCAGCAGCCCCATTCTTGGACTGCAGTTCTTC.

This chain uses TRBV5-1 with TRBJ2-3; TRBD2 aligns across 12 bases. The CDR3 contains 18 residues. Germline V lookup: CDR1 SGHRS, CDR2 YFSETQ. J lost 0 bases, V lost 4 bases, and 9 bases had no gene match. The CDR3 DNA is TGCGCCAGCAGCGCGACTAGCGGGGGCCAAATAAGCACAGATACGCAGTATTTT. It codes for CASSATSGGQISTDTQYF.

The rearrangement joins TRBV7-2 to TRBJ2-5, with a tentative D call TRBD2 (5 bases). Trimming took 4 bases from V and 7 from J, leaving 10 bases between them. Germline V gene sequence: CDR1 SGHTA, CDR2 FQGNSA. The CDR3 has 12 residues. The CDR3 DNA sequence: TGTGCCAGCAGCTCGGTCGCGGGGACCCAGTACTTC. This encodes CASSSVAGTQYF. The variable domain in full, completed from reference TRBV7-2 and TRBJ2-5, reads GAGVSQSPSNKVTEKGKDVELRCDPISGHTALYWYRQSLGQGLEFLIYFQGNSAPDKSGLPSDRFSAERTGGSVSTLTIQRTQQEDSAVYLCASSSVAGTQYFGPGTRLLVL.

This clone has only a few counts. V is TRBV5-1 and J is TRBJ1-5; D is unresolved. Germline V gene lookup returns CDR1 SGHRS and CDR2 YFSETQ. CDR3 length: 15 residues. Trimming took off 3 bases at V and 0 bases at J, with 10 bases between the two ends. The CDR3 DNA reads TGCGCCAGCAGCTCGGACGGGTATAGCAATCAGCCCCAGCATTTT. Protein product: CASSSDGYSNQPQHF.

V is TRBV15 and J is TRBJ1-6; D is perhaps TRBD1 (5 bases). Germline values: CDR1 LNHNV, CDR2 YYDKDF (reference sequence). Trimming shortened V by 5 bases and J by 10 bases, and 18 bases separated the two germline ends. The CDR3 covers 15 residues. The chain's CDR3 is CATSGGEGLKSPLHF. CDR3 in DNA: TGTGCCACCAGCGGAGGAGAGGGGCTCAAATCACCCCTCCACTTT.

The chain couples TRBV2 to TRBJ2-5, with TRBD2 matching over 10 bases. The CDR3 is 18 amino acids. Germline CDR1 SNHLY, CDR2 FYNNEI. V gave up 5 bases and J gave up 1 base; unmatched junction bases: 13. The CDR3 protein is CASSRMIAGGLPQETQYF. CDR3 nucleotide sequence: TGTGCCAGCAGTCGGATGATAGCGGGGGGCCTCCCCCAAGAGACCCAGTACTTC.

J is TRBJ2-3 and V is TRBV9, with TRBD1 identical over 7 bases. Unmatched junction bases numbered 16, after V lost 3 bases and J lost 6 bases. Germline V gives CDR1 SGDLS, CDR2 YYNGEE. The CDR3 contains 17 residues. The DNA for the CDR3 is TGTGCCAGCAGCGAGACACGATTTGAGACAGGGTCGGATACGCAGTATTTT. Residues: CASSETRFETGSDTQYF.

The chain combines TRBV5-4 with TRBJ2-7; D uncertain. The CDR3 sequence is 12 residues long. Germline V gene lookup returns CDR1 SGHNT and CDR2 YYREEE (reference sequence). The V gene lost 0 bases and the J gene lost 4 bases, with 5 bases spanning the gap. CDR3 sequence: CASSLEGYEQYF. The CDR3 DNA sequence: TGTGCCAGCAGCTTGGAAGGGTACGAGCAGTACTTC.

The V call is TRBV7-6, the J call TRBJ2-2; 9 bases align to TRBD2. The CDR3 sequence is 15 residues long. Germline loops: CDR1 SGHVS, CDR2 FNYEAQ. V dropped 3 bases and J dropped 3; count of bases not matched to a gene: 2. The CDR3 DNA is TGTGCCAGCAGCTTTGGCGGGGGGGACACCGGGGAGCTGTTTTTT. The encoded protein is CASSFGGGDTGELFF.

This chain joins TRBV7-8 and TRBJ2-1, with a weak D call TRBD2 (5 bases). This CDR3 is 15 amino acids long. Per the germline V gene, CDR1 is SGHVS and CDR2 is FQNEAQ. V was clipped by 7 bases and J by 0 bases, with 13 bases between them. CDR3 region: CASTPEGYSYNEQFF. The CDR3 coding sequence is TGTGCCAGCACCCCCGAGGGTTACTCCTACAATGAGCAGTTCTTC.